This is a list of T cell receptor beta chains from one sample in a study of CD8 T cells in Susac syndrome. Each CDR3 protein gets one entry after TCRdb re-called the immunoSEQ multiplex PCR reads with MiXCR. The data hold hundreds of thousands of distinct CDR3 sequences, with 90% to 96% observed a single time. Sequencing was carried out using CD4+ T cells from PBMCs. The origin of the receptors is a human donor with Susac syndrome. Both conserved end residues are part of each CDR3. A D gene is named only where the DNA matches it firmly. Some rows have no size entry. The others give once, few or many, or a class for an expanded clone.

CDR3nt,CDR3aa,abundance,v_gene,d_gene,j_gene
TGTGCCAGCCGAACAGCCAATGAGCAGTTCTTC,CASRTANEQFF,.,TRBV6-6,.,TRBJ2-1
TGTGCCCTCCGCCGGCGAAATGAGCAGTTCTTC,CALRRRNEQFF,.,TRBV9,.,TRBJ2-1
TGCGCCAGCAGCCACCGGACAGCCTCTAATGAAAAACTGTTTTTT,CASSHRTASNEKLFF,.,TRBV4-1,.,TRBJ1-4
TGTGCTAGCAGCTTAGGTGGGACAGGGGGAGAGACCCAGTACTTC,CASSLGGTGGETQYF,.,TRBV7-7,TRBD1,TRBJ2-5
TGCAGTGCTTGCCCCCCCGGAGCGGTAGAGACCCAGTACTTC,CSACPPGAVETQYF,.,TRBV20-1,.,TRBJ2-5
TGTGCCAGCAGCGTCACCAGGGGCGAATTGAGCACTGAAGCTTTCTTT,CASSVTRGELSTEAFF,.,TRBV5-6,.,TRBJ1-1
TGTGCCAGCAGGCGACCGGGCACCTACAATGAGCAGTTCTTC,CASRRPGTYNEQFF,.,TRBV6-5,.,TRBJ2-1
TGCAGCGCAGTTGGACAGTCCTACGAGCAGTACTTC,CSAVGQSYEQYF,.,TRBV29-1,.,TRBJ2-7
TGTGCCAGCAGCTTAGTTGCGGGGACCGAAGAGACCCAGTACTTC,CASSLVAGTEETQYF,.,TRBV7-2,.,TRBJ2-5
TGCAGTGCGGAAACTATCACCAACTCCTACGAGCAGTACTTC,CSAETITNSYEQYF,.,TRBV20-1,.,TRBJ2-7
TGTGCCAGCAGCCCCTTCGGGGCCAAAAACATTCAGTACTTC,CASSPFGAKNIQYF,.,TRBV14,.,TRBJ2-4
TGTGCCAGCAGTTCGCTAGCGGATCCGGGCTACGAGCAGTACTTC,CASSSLADPGYEQYF,.,TRBV28,TRBD2,TRBJ2-7
TGTGCCAGCAGTCCGGGACAGGGAAGCACTGAAGCTTTCTTT,CASSPGQGSTEAFF,.,TRBV12-3/TRBV12-4,TRBD1,TRBJ1-1
TGTGCCAGCCTAGGGATGAACACTGAAGCTTTCTTT,CASLGMNTEAFF,.,TRBV6-5,.,TRBJ1-1
TGTGCCACCAGTGAGCAGGACTATGGCTACACCTTC,CATSEQDYGYTF,.,TRBV24-1,.,TRBJ1-2
TGTGCCAGCAGCCAAGATTTCAACGCAGGCACCTACGAGCAGTACTTC,CASSQDFNAGTYEQYF,.,TRBV3-1,.,TRBJ2-7
TGTGCCAGCAGCCAAGACCCTACTGGGACAGGGGTTCGCTCCTACAATGAGCAGTTCTTC,CASSQDPTGTGVRSYNEQFF,.,TRBV3-1,TRBD1,TRBJ2-1
TGTGCCAGCAGCGGCCTGCTGGGGACAGGGAATGAAAAACTGTTTTTT,CASSGLLGTGNEKLFF,.,TRBV9,TRBD1,TRBJ1-4
TGTGCCAGCAGCCGACCAGGGGCTGGGGCCAACGTCCTGACTTTC,CASSRPGAGANVLTF,.,TRBV27,.,TRBJ2-6
TGTGCCTGGAGTCCTAACAGGGCTTTCGGCTATGGCTACACCTTC,CAWSPNRAFGYGYTF,.,TRBV30,.,TRBJ1-2
TGCGCCAGCAGCCAGTTGCACCGGCCCTACAATGAGCAGTTCTTC,CASSQLHRPYNEQFF,.,TRBV4-1,.,TRBJ2-1
TGCAGCGTTGACAAAACAGGGGCGGGCTATGGCTACACCTTC,CSVDKTGAGYGYTF,.,TRBV29-1,TRBD1,TRBJ1-2
TGCAGTGCCCACTCCCTTCAGAATGAGCAGTTCTTC,CSAHSLQNEQFF,.,TRBV20-1,.,TRBJ2-1
TGTGCCAGCAGCCAAGAACGCGTAGCGTGGGAAAGGAAGACCCAGTACTTC,CASSQERVAWERKTQYF,.,TRBV14,.,TRBJ2-5
TGTGCCACCAGCAGAGATAGGATTCGGACCAATGAGCAGTTCTTC,CATSRDRIRTNEQFF,once,TRBV15,.,TRBJ2-1
TGTGCCAGCAGGTCCGGGACGAGCACAGATACGCAGTATTTT,CASRSGTSTDTQYF,.,TRBV5-4,.,TRBJ2-3
TGTGCTAGTGCCGGGACCGACAATCAGCCCCAGCATTTT,CASAGTDNQPQHF,.,TRBV12-5,.,TRBJ1-5
TGTGCCTGGAAGGGGGATGGGAATGCTGAAGCTTTCTTT,CAWKGDGNAEAFF,.,TRBV30,.,TRBJ1-1
TGTGCCAGTAGTATCATTGCGCGCTTGGGACCGACTGAAGCTTTCTTT,CASSIIARLGPTEAFF,.,TRBV19,.,TRBJ1-1
TGTGCCAGCTCACCATCGACGGTAAACACTGAAGCTTTCTTT,CASSPSTVNTEAFF,.,TRBV18,.,TRBJ1-1
TGCGCCAGCAGCTTGGTAGGGGAGAATGAGCAGTTCTTC,CASSLVGENEQFF,.,TRBV5-1,.,TRBJ2-1
TGTGCCAGCAGCTCTGTGGACAGGGGACAGTCCTACGAGCAGTACTTC,CASSSVDRGQSYEQYF,.,TRBV7-8,TRBD1,TRBJ2-7
TGTGCCAGCAGTAACCGGGACCGGGAAAAACTGTTTTTT,CASSNRDREKLFF,.,TRBV12-3/TRBV12-4,.,TRBJ1-4
TGTGCCAGTCGGGGGGGATACAATGAGCAGTTCTTC,CASRGGYNEQFF,.,TRBV18,TRBD2,TRBJ2-1
TGTGCCAGCAGTGGGTGGAGCAATCAGCCCCAGCATTTT,CASSGWSNQPQHF,.,TRBV28,.,TRBJ1-5
TGCAGCGGAAGCCAAGCGGGAGGGCTTGGGAATGAGCAGTTCTTC,CSGSQAGGLGNEQFF,.,TRBV29-1,TRBD2,TRBJ2-1
TGCGCCAGCAGCTGGGGGGCGACTGGGGGATCGGATACCCAGTACTTC,CASSWGATGGSDTQYF,.,TRBV5-1,.,TRBJ2-5
TGCGCCAGCAGCCAAGTCGGGCTAGCGGCAGGGGGAGATACGCAGTATTTT,CASSQVGLAAGGDTQYF,.,TRBV4-1,.,TRBJ2-3
TGTGCCAGCAGCTTGGGACAGGGTCTTATGGAGACCCAGTACTTC,CASSLGQGLMETQYF,.,TRBV5-6,TRBD1,TRBJ2-5
TGTGCCAGCAGTGAACCAGGGGGCGCATCCGGCTACACCTTC,CASSEPGGASGYTF,.,TRBV25-1,TRBD1,TRBJ1-2
TGTGCCAGCAGCTCCCGGGACGGAAGAAATGAAAAACTGTTTTTT,CASSSRDGRNEKLFF,.,TRBV11-1,.,TRBJ1-4
TGCAGTGCTAGAGATCTCGGCCGAACAGATGGCTACACCTTC,CSARDLGRTDGYTF,.,TRBV20-1,.,TRBJ1-2
TGTGCCGCTCGGGCGGAGAACACCGGGGAGCTGTTTTTT,CAARAENTGELFF,once,TRBV2,.,TRBJ2-2
TGTGCCTGGGGTAACACTGAAGCTTTCTTT,CAWGNTEAFF,.,TRBV30,.,TRBJ1-1
TGTGCCAGCAGGGCAGGGTACACCGGGGAGCTGTTTTTT,CASRAGYTGELFF,.,TRBV28,.,TRBJ2-2
TGTGCCAGCACCCCTCGGGGCAGCCGCAATCAGCCCCAGCATTTT,CASTPRGSRNQPQHF,.,TRBV2,.,TRBJ1-5
TGCGCCAGCAGCTGGGGGAGGCAGATGAACTATGGCTACACCTTC,CASSWGRQMNYGYTF,.,TRBV5-1,.,TRBJ1-2
TGTGCCAGCAGCTTAGGAGGGACAGGGGGCCTCTGGAGACTGTTTTTT,CASSLGGTGGLWRLFF,.,TRBV11-3,TRBD1,TRBJ1-4
TGCAGCGTTGTAAATGGCCGGGAATCTATTTTT,CSVVNGRESIF,.,TRBV29-1,.,TRBJ1-4
TGTGCCAGCAGTGAAACTTCCACAGGGGACGAGACCCAGTACTTC,CASSETSTGDETQYF,.,TRBV2,TRBD1,TRBJ2-5
TGTGCCAGCAGCCAAGAAGGTGCACTCGGAGCTTTCTTT,CASSQEGALGAFF,few,TRBV3-1,.,TRBJ1-1
TGTGCCAGCAGACCTGGAAACACCGGGGAGCTGTTTTTT,CASRPGNTGELFF,few,TRBV11-3,.,TRBJ2-2
TGCAGCGTTAGCGCGGACACGGAAGCCTACGAGCAGTACTTC,CSVSADTEAYEQYF,once,TRBV29-1,.,TRBJ2-7
TGCAGTGCCCAGCGGGAGGGCCAAGAGACCCAGTACTTC,CSAQREGQETQYF,.,TRBV20-1,TRBD2,TRBJ2-5
TGCAGCGTTGGGAGGGGGACTAGAACCTACAATGAGCAGTTCTTC,CSVGRGTRTYNEQFF,.,TRBV29-1,TRBD2,TRBJ2-1
TGCGCCAGCAGCCGTCCCGGGACAGCGAATGAAAAACTGTTTTTT,CASSRPGTANEKLFF,.,TRBV4-1,TRBD1,TRBJ1-4
TGCGCCAGCAGCTCGGACCTCGGGGCTGGGGCCAACGTCCTGACTTTC,CASSSDLGAGANVLTF,.,TRBV5-1,.,TRBJ2-6